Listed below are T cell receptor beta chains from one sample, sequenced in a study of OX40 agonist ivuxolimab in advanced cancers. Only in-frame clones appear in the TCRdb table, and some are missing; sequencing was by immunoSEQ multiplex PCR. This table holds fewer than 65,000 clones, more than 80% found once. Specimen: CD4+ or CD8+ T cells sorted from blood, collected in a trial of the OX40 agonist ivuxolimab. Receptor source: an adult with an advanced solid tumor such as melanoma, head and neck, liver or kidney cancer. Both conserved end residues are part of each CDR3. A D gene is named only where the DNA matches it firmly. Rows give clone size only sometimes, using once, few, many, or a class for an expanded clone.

CASSAGQGAETQYF	TGTGCCAGCAGCGCTGGACAGGGGGCAGAGACCCAGTACTTC	once	TRBJ2-5	TRBV9	TRBD1
CASSETFRSASYEQYF	TGTGCCAGCAGTGAGACATTCCGATCCGCCTCCTACGAGCAGTACTTC	medium-sized	TRBJ2-7	TRBV2	.
CASSIAGTGSNQPQHF	TGTGCCAGTAGTATTGCCGGGACAGGGAGCAATCAGCCCCAGCATTTT	once	TRBJ1-5	TRBV19	TRBD1
CASSPTSGFDDSYEQYF	TGTGCCAGCAGTCCGACTAGCGGGTTTGACGACTCCTACGAGCAGTACTTC	.	TRBJ2-7	TRBV27	TRBD2
CASSPSRISQETQYF	TGTGCCAGCTCACCAAGCAGGATTTCCCAAGAGACCCAGTACTTC	.	TRBJ2-5	TRBV18	.
CAISVGNTEAFF	TGTGCCATCAGTGTTGGGAACACTGAAGCTTTCTTT	.	TRBJ1-1	TRBV10-3	.
CASKAVPQGNRHF	TGTGCCAGCAAGGCAGTCCCCCAGGGAAATCGGCATTTT	.	TRBJ1-5	TRBV6-1	.
CASSMTSGSFLREQYF	TGTGCCAGTAGTATGACTAGCGGGAGCTTTTTGCGCGAGCAGTACTTC	.	TRBJ2-7	TRBV19	TRBD2
CASSPGDSYSYEQYF	TGTGCCAGCAGCCCGGGGGACAGCTATTCCTACGAGCAGTACTTC	once	TRBJ2-7	TRBV28	.
CASSRLAGGIYEQYF	TGTGCCAGCAGTCGTTTAGCGGGAGGAATCTACGAGCAGTACTTC	.	TRBJ2-7	TRBV28	TRBD2
CASSERGWTEAFF	TGTGCCAGCAGTGAAAGGGGTTGGACTGAAGCTTTCTTT	few	TRBJ1-1	TRBV2	.
CASSLAGQGPNNEQFF	TGCGCCAGCAGCTTGGCGGGACAGGGGCCAAACAATGAGCAGTTCTTC	.	TRBJ2-1	TRBV5-1	TRBD1
CASSLVPPGTSGVNEQFF	TGCGCCAGCAGCTTGGTGCCTCCCGGGACTAGCGGGGTCAATGAGCAGTTCTTC	.	TRBJ2-1	TRBV5-1	TRBD2
CARSLGQKNEKLFF	TGTGCCAGAAGCTTGGGGCAGAAAAATGAAAAACTGTTTTTT	.	TRBJ1-4	TRBV5-3	.
CASSPRQGRSSYEQYF	TGTGCCAGCAGCCCCCGACAGGGGCGATCCTCCTACGAGCAGTACTTC	few	TRBJ2-7	TRBV9	TRBD1
CASSLELAGADTQYF	TGTGCCAGCAGCTTGGAGTTAGCGGGAGCCGATACGCAGTATTTT	.	TRBJ2-3	TRBV5-6	TRBD2
CASRGSQRTEAFF	TGTGCCAGCAGGGGCTCACAGAGAACTGAAGCTTTCTTT	.	TRBJ1-1	TRBV6-5	.
CASSSPGLARDEQFF	TGTGCCAGCAGTTCCCCGGGACTAGCGCGGGATGAGCAGTTCTTC	few	TRBJ2-1	TRBV6-6	TRBD2
CASSSTIRGEQYF	TGTGCCAGCAGCTCCACAATTCGGGGCGAGCAGTACTTC	.	TRBJ2-7	TRBV7-2	.
CASSERPGENYGYTF	TGTGCCAGCAGCGAACGACCGGGGGAGAACTATGGCTACACCTTC	.	TRBJ1-2	TRBV13	.
CASSLVGTSGRDNEQFF	TGTGCCAGCAGCTTAGTGGGGACTAGCGGGAGGGACAATGAGCAGTTCTTC	.	TRBJ2-1	TRBV7-9	TRBD2
CASRSIRGWDTEAFF	TGTGCCAGCAGATCCATCAGGGGTTGGGACACTGAAGCTTTCTTT	few	TRBJ1-1	TRBV28	.
CASSTGGADQPQHF	TGTGCCAGCTCCACCGGAGGGGCGGATCAGCCCCAGCATTTT	few	TRBJ1-5	TRBV18	.